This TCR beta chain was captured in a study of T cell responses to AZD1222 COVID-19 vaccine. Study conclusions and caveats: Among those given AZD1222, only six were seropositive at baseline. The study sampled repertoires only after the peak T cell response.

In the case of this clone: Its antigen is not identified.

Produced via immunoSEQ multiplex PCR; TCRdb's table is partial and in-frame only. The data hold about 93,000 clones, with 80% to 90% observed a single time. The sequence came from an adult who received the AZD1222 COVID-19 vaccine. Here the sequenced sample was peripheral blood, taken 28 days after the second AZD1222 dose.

CDR3 nucleotides: TGTGCCAGCAGCCGGGGACAGGGGACCGCTGAAGCTTTCTTT. This sequence encodes CASSRGQGTAEAFF. The genes are TRBV7-9 and TRBJ1-1, with 10 bases lining up with TRBD1. CDR1 SEHNR and CDR2 FQNEAQ come from the germline V gene (reference sequence). V gave up 5 bases and J gave up 6 bases; unmatched junction bases: 6. CDR3 length: 14 amino acids.